The 9 T cell receptor beta chains reported below all come from one sample, sequenced in a study of shared clonotypes between healthy human individuals. The repertoire was sequenced with immunoSEQ multiplex PCR; TCRdb's copy has only in-frame clones and lacks some. The sample holds roughly 2 million clones; under 97% are singletons and the top ten take roughly 0.13%. Specimen: naive CD4+ T cells sorted from blood. Subset specified: CD45RA+ positively selected. These TCRs come from a man in his late teens or twenties in good health.

In its sample, this clone was seen once. CDR3 in amino acids: CASSLGASGSSYNEQFF. The CDR3 region has the DNA TGTGCCAGTAGTTTAGGGGCTAGCGGGAGCTCCTACAATGAGCAGTTCTTC. This chain connects TRBV19 to TRBJ2-1; TRBD2 aligns across 10 bases. Germline lookup yields CDR1 LNHDA and CDR2 SQIVND (reference sequence). This CDR3 region has 17 residues. V shed 5 bases, J shed 0 bases, and the junction held 7 bases outside the gene matches.

The V gene is TRBV5-5, the J gene TRBJ1-4, with 7 bases fitting TRBD1. Germline assignment: CDR1 SGHKS and CDR2 YYEKEE (reference sequence). V shed 0 bases and J 7 bases; nucleotides not matched to a gene: 9. The CDR3 consists of 16 residues. CDR3 sequence (DNA): TGTGCCAGCAGCTTGGGCCCGGGACAGTTGCGTGAAAAACTGTTTTTT. This encodes CASSLGPGQLREKLFF.

The chain couples TRBV10-1 to TRBJ2-3, with 7 bases that match TRBD2. The CDR3 loop spans 16 amino acids. V lost 3 bases to trimming and J lost 2 bases; unmatched junction nucleotides: 8. Germline V gene sequence: CDR1 WNHNN, CDR2 SYGVQD (reference sequence). The CDR3 here is CASSDGRGGNTDTQYF. In DNA form, the CDR3 reads TGCGCCAGCAGTGATGGGAGGGGAGGAAACACAGATACGCAGTATTTT.

The V and J genes are TRBV5-1 and TRBJ2-6; D may be TRBD2 (5 bases). V lost 2 bases and J 3 bases, leaving 9 bases between the germline ends. The CDR3 length is 15 residues. Germline V gives CDR1 SGHRS, CDR2 YFSETQ. CDR3 DNA sequence: TGCGCCAGCAGCTTTCCGGGGATTGGGGCCAACGTCCTGACTTTC. Amino acid sequence: CASSFPGIGANVLTF.

V and J are TRBV20-1 and TRBJ2-1; D uncertain. The CDR3 sequence is 11 residues long. From germline, CDR1 is DFQATT and CDR2 SNEGSKA (reference sequence). As DNA, the CDR3 is TGCAGCCTCGTCCTAGGGAATGAGCAGTTCTTC. This translates into CSLVLGNEQFF.

V is TRBV2 and J is TRBJ1-6, with D possibly TRBD1 on 6 matching bases. V shed 5 bases and J shed 3 bases, with 26 bases lying between them. The CDR3 sequence is 20 residues long. Germline V gene sequence: CDR1 SNHLY, CDR2 FYNNEI. CDR3 in DNA: TGTGCCAGCAGTCAGAAAACAGGGCGCGGGTCAATAAACTATAATTCACCCCTCCACTTT. Residues: CASSQKTGRGSINYNSPLHF.

A single count supports this clone. Other DNA sequences in the same sample also yield this CDR3. CDR3 in amino acids: CAISRTANTEAFF. The DNA of the CDR3 is TGTGCCATCAGTCGGACAGCGAACACTGAAGCTTTCTTT. The V call is TRBV10-3, the J call TRBJ1-1; a possible D gene is TRBD1 (6 bases). The CDR3 contains 13 residues. Trimming cost V 5 bases and J 1 base, with 8 bases left between them. Germline-derived CDR1 and CDR2 are ENHRY and SYGVKD.

This chain connects TRBV5-4 to TRBJ1-4, with 8 bases fitting TRBD1. The germline CDR1 and CDR2 sequences are SGHNT and YYREEE (reference sequence). The CDR3 has 14 amino acids. J gave up 5 bases and V 3 bases, and 3 bases lay outside the gene matches. CDR3 nucleotides: TGTGCCAGCAGCTCAGGGGGCAAAAATGAAAAACTGTTTTTT. It yields the protein CASSSGGKNEKLFF.

This chain joins TRBV7-2 and TRBJ1-1; D unclear. V gave up 5 bases and J gave up 6 bases, with 13 bases separating them. This CDR3 is 13 amino acids long. CDR1 and CDR2 (germline): SGHTA, FQGNSA. The CDR3, as DNA: TGTGCCAGCAGCGCCCAGTCTCGGTCTGAAGCTTTCTTT. As protein: CASSAQSRSEAFF. Using reference TRBV7-2 and TRBJ1-1 for the parts outside the CDR3, the full variable domain is GAGVSQSPSNKVTEKGKDVELRCDPISGHTALYWYRQSLGQGLEFLIYFQGNSAPDKSGLPSDRFSAERTGGSVSTLTIQRTQQEDSAVYLCASSAQSRSEAFFGQGTRLTVV.